The clone carrying this T cell receptor beta chain has only one observation. Per the study methods: Reference gene primers were amplified, and this amplification served to estimate nucleated cell counts. The table came from immunoSEQ multiplex PCR; TCRdb's copy has only in-frame clones and leaves some out. V, J and clone size were drawn from that table, and D and trimming were deduced from the DNA. The sample carries about 200,000 clones, about 90% recorded once. The sample comes from a study of blood T cell repertoires in COVID-19. Across the whole study: Nucleic acid was either cDNA or gDNA, and it came from T cells, B-cell-depleted T cells, or PBMCs.

Losses at the gene ends were 4 bases for V and 7 bases for J; bases not matched to a gene: 6. The CDR3 sequence is 15 residues long. The germline gives CDR1 SEHNR, CDR2 FQNEAQ (reference sequence). V usage is TRBV7-9 and J usage is TRBJ1-5; the match to TRBD1 covers 11 bases. The source is a man between 45 and 60 years old with acute or convalescent COVID-19. The source material was peripheral blood. This CDR3 is CASSSGQGEKQPQHF. The CDR3 nucleotides are TGTGCCAGCAGCTCGGGACAGGGGGAAAAACAGCCCCAGCATTTT.